Below are 22 T cell receptor beta chains sequenced from a single sample in a study of blood T cell repertoires in COVID-19. Produced via immunoSEQ multiplex PCR; TCRdb's table is partial and in-frame only. Found here are 120,000 or so clones, roughly 85% of them singletons; the top ten hold 25%. The sample was peripheral blood. The receptors were gathered from a human donor in a cohort sampled during active COVID-19.

This chain connects TRBV5-1 to TRBJ1-4; 8 bases line up with TRBD1. Trimming removed 4 bases from V and 7 bases from J; junction bases left unmatched: 3. Germline V gene lookup returns CDR1 SGHRS and CDR2 YFSETQ. There are 13 residues in the CDR3. The CDR3 coding sequence is TGCGCCAGCAGCCACGACAGGGGTGAAAAACTGTTTTTT. Its translation: CASSHDRGEKLFF.

The chain employs TRBV5-1 and TRBJ2-1, with 11 bases that match TRBD2. The CDR3 has 16 amino acids. The junction had 11 bases not matched to a gene; V was cut back by 4 bases and J by 8 bases. Germline V gene lookup returns CDR1 SGHRS and CDR2 YFSETQ. The CDR3 nucleotides are TGCGCCAGCAGCGTTCGGGCTAGCGGGGGGAGGGATGAGCAGTTCTTC. Its translation: CASSVRASGGRDEQFF.

This clone has more than one count but fewer than ten. The chain links TRBV28 to TRBJ1-2; TRBD1 aligns across 9 bases. The germline gives CDR1 MDHEN, CDR2 SYDVKM. This CDR3 is 15 amino acids long. The J segment lost 5 bases and the V segment lost 1 base, leaving 5 bases of the junction unmatched. CDR3 residues: CASSLSRTGVYGYTF. The CDR3 DNA reads TGTGCCAGCAGTTTATCACGGACAGGGGTATATGGCTACACCTTC.

This chain uses TRBV7-2 with TRBJ2-1; D unclear. The germline V gene encodes CDR1 SGHTA and CDR2 FQGNSA. Trimming removed 3 bases from V and 6 bases from J, with 3 bases in between. The CDR3 extends over 11 amino acids. The CDR3 nucleotides read TGTGCCAGCAGCTTGGCCAATGAGCAGTTCTTC. It encodes CASSLANEQFF.

The rearrangement uses TRBV19 and TRBJ2-7, with D tentatively TRBD1 (5 bases). Germline V gene sequence: CDR1 LNHDA, CDR2 SQIVND (reference sequence). The CDR3 runs to 12 residues. V was shortened by 8 bases and J by 6 bases, with 14 bases between the two germline ends. The CDR3 DNA reads TGTGCCAGTTCTCCAGGGTTACCCGAGCAGTACTTC. Encoded protein: CASSPGLPEQYF.

The chain employs TRBV29-1 and TRBJ2-5, with D perhaps TRBD1 (6 bases). V lost 7 bases to trimming and J lost 4 bases, with 13 bases between them. The CDR3 is 12 amino acids. CDR1 SQVTM and CDR2 ANQGSEA come from the germline V gene. DNA for the CDR3: TGCAGCGGACGGACAGAGGGAGAGACCCAGTACTTC. It specifies CSGRTEGETQYF.

The rearrangement joins TRBV6-5 to TRBJ1-1; TRBD1 agrees at 8 bases. V was pared by 7 bases and J by 11 bases, with 12 bases of the junction left unmatched. The germline gives CDR1 MNHEY, CDR2 SVGAGI. CDR3 length equals 13 residues. The CDR3 DNA reads as TGTGCCAGCACCCCCCCAGGGGGCCGGCGGGCTTTCTTT. Translating gives CASTPPGGRRAFF.

V gene TRBV6-2 or TRBV6-3 combines with J gene TRBJ2-1; the D gene is possibly TRBD2 (6 bases). The V end lost 4 bases, the J end lost 3 bases, and 19 bases lay between the germline ends. The germline V gene has CDR1 MNHEY and CDR2 SVGEGT. The CDR3 spans 17 residues. In DNA form, the CDR3 reads TGTGCCAGCAGTTCGACTAGAAGAATCTTCGGCTACAATGAGCAGTTCTTC. Translating it yields CASSSTRRIFGYNEQFF.

The chain recombines TRBV11-2 with TRBJ1-2; 10 bases align to TRBD1. V lost 4 bases to trimming and J lost 9 bases; unmatched junction nucleotides: 8. The CDR3 loop spans 14 amino acids. Germline-derived CDR1 and CDR2 are SGHAT and FQNNGV. CDR3 nucleotide sequence: TGTGCCAGCAGCTCGCCGGGACAGGGGCGAAGCTACACCTTC. Translating gives CASSSPGQGRSYTF.

The gene calls are TRBV30 and TRBJ1-5, with a possible D match to TRBD1 (5 bases). CDR1 is GTSNPN and CDR2 is SVGIG in the germline V gene (reference sequence). Trimming pared 2 bases from V and 0 bases from J, leaving 8 bases between. The length of the CDR3 is 14 residues. Here the CDR3 DNA reads TGTGCCTGGAGTTCAGGGCGTAGCAATCAGCCCCAGCATTTT. Its translation is CAWSSGRSNQPQHF.

The J gene is TRBJ1-1, the V gene TRBV19; 9 nucleotides agree with TRBD1. V gave up 6 bases and J gave up 1 base; unmatched junction bases: 6. This CDR3 is built from 15 residues. The germline CDR1 and CDR2 sequences are LNHDA and SQIVND (reference sequence). CDR3 sequence reads: CASRNRGQQNTEAFF. The CDR3 nucleotides read TGTGCCAGTAGGAACAGGGGGCAGCAGAACACTGAAGCTTTCTTT.

J is TRBJ2-2 and V is TRBV30, with D perhaps matching TRBD2 (5 bases). Looked up from germline, CDR1 is GTSNPN and CDR2 is SVGIG (reference sequence). Trimming removed 4 bases from V and 2 bases from J, with 11 bases in between. The CDR3 is 14 residues long. DNA for the CDR3: TGTGCCTGGATTGGCAGCGGTAACACCGGGGAGCTGTTTTTT. This translates into CAWIGSGNTGELFF.

This chain connects TRBV5-1 to TRBJ1-6; D not resolved. Trimming shortened V by 1 base and J by 10 bases, and 15 bases separated the two germline ends. Looked up from germline, CDR1 is SGHRS and CDR2 is YFSETQ. The CDR3 length is 15 residues. DNA for the CDR3: TGCGCCAGCAGCTTGCTCGGGGAACACCAGTCACCCCTCCACTTT. It yields the protein CASSLLGEHQSPLHF.

This clone turned up a few times. In nucleotides, the CDR3 is TGTGCCAGCAGCCGGGGGACTACCCGGTCGGCTTTCTTT. Its translation: CASSRGTTRSAFF. This chain uses TRBV7-8 with TRBJ1-1; possibly TRBD1 for D (5 bases). Germline CDR1 and CDR2: SGHVS and FQNEAQ. The CDR3 contains 13 residues. Trimming shortened V by 5 bases and J by 11 bases, and 18 bases separated the two germline ends. The whole variable domain, filled in from reference TRBV7-8 and TRBJ1-1, reads GAGVSQSPRYKVAKRGQDVALRCDPISGHVSLFWYQQALGQGPEFLTYFQNEAQLDKSGLPSDRFFAERPEGSVSTLKIQRTQQEDSAVYLCASSRGTTRSAFFGQGTRLTVV.

The genes are TRBV5-1 and TRBJ2-3; possibly TRBD1 for D (5 bases). Germline V CDR1 and CDR2: SGHRS, YFSETQ. The CDR3 consists of 16 residues. V lost 0 bases to trimming and J lost 2 bases, with 13 bases between them. CDR3 DNA: TGCGCCAGCAGCTTGGCCGTAGGGGCCCCCACAGATACGCAGTATTTT. Its translation: CASSLAVGAPTDTQYF.

A single count supports this clone. DNA of the CDR3: TGTGCCAGCAGCCCCAGCCAGGGGGTACATACGCAGTATTTT. It encodes CASSPSQGVHTQYF. This chain uses TRBV11-3 with TRBJ2-3, with 7 bases aligning to TRBD1. Germline CDR1 and CDR2: SGHNT and YENEEA. The CDR3 runs to 14 residues. With 5 bases clipped from V and 7 bases from J, the junction kept 9 bases outside the gene matches.

The chain employs TRBV7-2 and TRBJ2-1, with 13 bases aligning to TRBD2. Unmatched junction bases numbered 10, after V lost 7 bases and J lost 4 bases. Germline V lookup: CDR1 SGHTA, CDR2 FQGNSA. The CDR3 runs to 17 residues. This chain's CDR3 is CASTRFGTSGTYNEQFF. CDR3 DNA: TGTGCCAGCACACGATTCGGGACTAGCGGGACTTACAATGAGCAGTTCTTC.

This clone was seen a handful of times. The sample carries other DNA sequences with the same CDR3. The chain couples TRBV18 to TRBJ1-2; TRBD1 matches at 7 bases. Losses at the gene ends were 3 bases for V and 8 bases for J; bases not matched to a gene: 6. Germline lookup yields CDR1 KGHSH and CDR2 LQKENI. The CDR3 has 13 residues. In DNA form, the CDR3 reads TGTGCCAGCTCACCCGGAGACAGGGAAGGCTACACCTTC. This sequence encodes CASSPGDREGYTF.

This sequence joins TRBV28 and TRBJ2-2; 7 bases fit TRBD1. CDR1 MDHEN and CDR2 SYDVKM come from the germline V gene. The CDR3 extends over 15 amino acids. The V and J ends lost 3 bases and 3 bases, in that order; junction bases with no gene match: 4. The CDR3 sequence is CASSFFQGDTGELFF. DNA for the CDR3: TGTGCCAGCAGTTTTTTCCAGGGGGACACCGGGGAGCTGTTTTTT.

This chain links TRBV6-5 with TRBJ2-1; tentatively, D is TRBD1 (7 bases). The CDR3 extends over 15 amino acids. CDR1 is MNHEY, CDR2 SVGAGI, per germline. Deletions cut 2 bases from V and 4 bases from J, with 12 bases between. CDR3 protein: CASSYAGQIYNEQFF. The CDR3 nucleotides read TGTGCCAGCAGTTACGCGGGACAGATATACAATGAGCAGTTCTTC.

This chain uses TRBV19 with TRBJ2-2; tentative D call: TRBD1 (5 bases). The germline V gene encodes CDR1 LNHDA and CDR2 SQIVND (reference sequence). V was shortened by 0 bases and J by 4 bases, with 12 bases between the two germline ends. The CDR3 contains 16 residues. CDR3: CASSIENRIVTGELFF. DNA for the CDR3: TGTGCCAGTAGTATAGAGAACAGGATAGTCACCGGGGAGCTGTTTTTT.

The J gene is TRBJ2-7, the V gene TRBV28, with TRBD2 as a possible D gene (5 bases). Trimming removed 5 bases from V and 8 bases from J, with 22 bases in between. The CDR3 sequence is 15 residues long. The germline V gene has CDR1 MDHEN and CDR2 SYDVKM. The CDR3 loop reads CASSPDRRGLSKQYF. The CDR3 coding sequence is TGTGCCAGCAGTCCGGACCGCCGGGGTTTGAGCAAGCAGTACTTC.